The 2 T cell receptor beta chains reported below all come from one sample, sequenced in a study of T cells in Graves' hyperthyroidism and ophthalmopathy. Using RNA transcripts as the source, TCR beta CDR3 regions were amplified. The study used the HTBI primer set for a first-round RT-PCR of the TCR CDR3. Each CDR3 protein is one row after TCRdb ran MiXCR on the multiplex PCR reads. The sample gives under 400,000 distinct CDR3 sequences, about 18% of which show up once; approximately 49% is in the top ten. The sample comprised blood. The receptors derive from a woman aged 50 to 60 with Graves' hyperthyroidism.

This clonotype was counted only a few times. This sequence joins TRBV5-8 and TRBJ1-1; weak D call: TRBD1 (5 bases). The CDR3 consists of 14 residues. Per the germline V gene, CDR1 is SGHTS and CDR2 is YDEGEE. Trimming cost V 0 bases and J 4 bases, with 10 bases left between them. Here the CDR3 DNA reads TGTGCCAGCAGCTTGGGCGTTGGGGGCACTGAAGCTTTCTTT. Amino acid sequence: CASSLGVGGTEAFF.

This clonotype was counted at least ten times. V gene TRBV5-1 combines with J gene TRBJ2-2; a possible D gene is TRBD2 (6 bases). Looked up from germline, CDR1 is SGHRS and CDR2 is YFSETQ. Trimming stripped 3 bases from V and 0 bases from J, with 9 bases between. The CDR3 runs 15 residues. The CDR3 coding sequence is TGCGCCAGCAGCTCTGGGACTGCGAACACCGGGGAGCTGTTTTTT. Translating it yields CASSSGTANTGELFF. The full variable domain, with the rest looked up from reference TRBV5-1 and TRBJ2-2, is KAGVTQTPRYLIKTRGQQVTLSCSPISGHRSVSWYQQTPGQGLQFLFEYFSETQRNKGNFPGRFSGRQFSNSRSEMNVSTLELGDSALYLCASSSGTANTGELFFGEGSRLTVL.